This T cell receptor (beta chain) emerged from a study of blood T cells in healthy people across ages. Study results and limitations: Naive T cell percentage showed a strong correlation with the diversity of TCR beta. With age, beta diversity per million T cells declined roughly linearly, significantly by approximately 40. Possibly confounding the expanded clonotype changes was the fact that donor CMV status was unknown. Unsorted PBMCs ruled out conclusive naive versus antigen-experienced comparison.

The sample holds one count of this clonotype. Its antigen is not identified. CDR1 and CDR2 (germline): MNHNY, SVGAGI (reference sequence). The V and J ends lost 11 bases and 10 bases, in that order; junction bases with no gene match: 17. This CDR3 has 13 residues. Combining a sample-barcoded 5' primer with a J-beta primer mix, a second PCR ran for 7 to 11 cycles. From the 5' RACE reads, TCRdb called clonotypes with MiXCR, one entry per CDR3 protein. The sample lists roughly 800,000 distinct CDR3 sequences; 58% were seen once. Material for sequencing was blood. This sequence originates from a man aged 25-40 years in good health. The chain joins TRBV6-6 to TRBJ2-7; 7 nucleotides line up with TRBD1. CDR3 coding DNA: TGTGCCGCTGTCGAAACAGGGGTCGACATCCAGTACTTC. Translated, it gives CAAVETGVDIQYF.